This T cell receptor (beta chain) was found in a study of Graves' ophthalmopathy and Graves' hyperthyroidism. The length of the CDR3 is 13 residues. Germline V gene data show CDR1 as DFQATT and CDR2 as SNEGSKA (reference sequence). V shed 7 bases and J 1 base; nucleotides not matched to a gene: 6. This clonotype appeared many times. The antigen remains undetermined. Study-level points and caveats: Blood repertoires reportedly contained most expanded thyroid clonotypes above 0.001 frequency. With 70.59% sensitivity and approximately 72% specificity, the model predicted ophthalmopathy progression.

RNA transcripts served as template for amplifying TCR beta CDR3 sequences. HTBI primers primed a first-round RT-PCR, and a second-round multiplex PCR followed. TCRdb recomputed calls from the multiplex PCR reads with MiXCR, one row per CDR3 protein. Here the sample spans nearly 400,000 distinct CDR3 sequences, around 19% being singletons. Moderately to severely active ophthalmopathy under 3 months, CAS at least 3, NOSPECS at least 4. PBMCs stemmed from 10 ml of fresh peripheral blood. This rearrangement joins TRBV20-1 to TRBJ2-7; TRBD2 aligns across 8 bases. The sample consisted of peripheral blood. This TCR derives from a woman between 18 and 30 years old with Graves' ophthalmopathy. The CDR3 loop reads CSGSGSMSYEQYF. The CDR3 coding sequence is TGCAGTGGGAGCGGGAGTATGTCCTACGAGCAGTACTTC.